A single sample is the source of the 14 T cell receptor beta chains below, sequenced in a study of metastatic and nonmetastatic thyroid tumors. No patient had received any treatment before thyroid surgery. TCRdb called clones again from the PCR reads with MiXCR. The sample lists roughly 14,000 clones, about 22% occurring once. The material sequenced was blood. The receptor set was obtained from a female donor with papillary thyroid cancer or a benign thyroid nodule (not recorded which). Some clones in this sample may be carry-over from other donors' samples.

This clone occurred many times. The chain combines TRBV6-1 with TRBJ1-1, with 9 bases lining up with TRBD1. V lost 6 bases, J lost 3 bases, and 8 bases stayed unmatched. CDR1 MNHNS and CDR2 SASEGT come from the germline V gene. The CDR3 runs to 15 residues. The CDR3 region has the DNA TGTGCCAGCAGGGCAGACAGGGGGTTCGACACTGAAGCTTTCTTT. Protein sequence: CASRADRGFDTEAFF.

Sample share makes this clone medium-sized. V is TRBV6-1 and J is TRBJ2-1; 7 bases align to TRBD2. The CDR3 covers 14 residues. CDR1 and CDR2 from the germline V gene are MNHNS and SASEGT. V lost 4 bases and J lost 7; bases outside the gene matches: 7. For the CDR3, the DNA is TGTGCCAGCAGTGGGGGGAGGGCCCGTAATGAGCAGTTCTTC. As protein: CASSGGRARNEQFF.

This clone is labeled medium-sized. The V call is TRBV12-3 or TRBV12-4, the J call TRBJ2-6; no reliable D call. The V and J ends lost 5 bases and 1 base respectively, with 9 bases between them. CDR3 length equals 15 residues. Here the CDR3 DNA reads TGTGCCAGCAGTCCACGGGTGTCTGGGGCCAACGTCCTGACTTTC. As protein: CASSPRVSGANVLTF.

This clone was detected only a few times. With a much larger clone just one base away, this may be a read error. V and J are TRBV7-9 and TRBJ2-1, with unresolved D. V was shortened by 2 bases and J by 7 bases, with 9 bases between the two germline ends. There are 13 residues in the CDR3. Looked up from germline, CDR1 is SEHNR and CDR2 is FQNEAQ (reference sequence). CDR3 nucleotide sequence: TGTGCCAGCAGCTTATCTGGTTGGAATGAGCAGTTCTTC. It yields the protein CASSLSGWNEQFF.

This clone is categorized as medium-sized. The chain couples TRBV7-2 to TRBJ2-7, with 10 nucleotides matching TRBD2. Looked up from germline, CDR1 is SGHTA and CDR2 is FQGNSA. The V segment lost 4 bases and the J segment 6 bases; nucleotides outside the gene matches: 6. The CDR3 runs to 14 residues. The CDR3 nucleotides are TGTGCCAGCAGCTCCACTAGCGGGGTGGGCGAGCAGTACTTC. Protein: CASSSTSGVGEQYF.

This clone was detected ten times or more. Likely a read error: the CDR3 ends without its conserved phenylalanine or tryptophan. The rearrangement uses TRBV7-2 and TRBJ2-1, with 10 bases matching TRBD2. Trimming cost V 5 bases and J 3 bases; bases outside gene matches: 1. Per the germline V gene, CDR1 is SGHTA and CDR2 is FQGNSA. CDR3 size: 14 residues. CDR3 loop: CASSPSGSYNEQFL. CDR3 nucleotides: TGTGCCAGCAGCCCTAGCGGGAGCTACAATGAGCAGTTCCTC.

The chain is built from TRBV19 and TRBJ2-7; 7 nucleotides align to TRBD1. This CDR3 is built from 13 residues. The V segment lost 4 bases and the J segment 6 bases; nucleotides outside the gene matches: 6. CDR1 is LNHDA, CDR2 SQIVND, per germline (reference sequence). This chain's CDR3 is CASSKGQLGEQYF. In DNA, the CDR3 is TGTGCCAGTAGTAAGGGACAGTTAGGCGAGCAGTACTTC. Full variable domain (rest looked up from reference TRBV19 and TRBJ2-7): DGGITQSPKYLFRKEGQNVTLSCEQNLNHDAMYWYRQDPGQGLRLIYYSQIVNDFQKGDIAEGYSVSREKKESFPLTVTSAQKNPTAFYLCASSKGQLGEQYFGPGTRLTVT.

V usage is TRBV20-1 and J usage is TRBJ1-1; weak D call: TRBD1 (6 bases). V lost 5 bases and J lost 9, with 13 bases in between. This CDR3 is built from 11 residues. CDR1 is DFQATT, CDR2 SNEGSKA, per germline (reference sequence). The CDR3 coding sequence is TGCAGTGCTTCCCAGGGGCGACAAGCTTTCTTT. Its translation is CSASQGRQAFF.

The chain carries TRBV6-1 and TRBJ2-1; D gene ambiguous. Germline V gives CDR1 MNHNS, CDR2 SASEGT. V lost 8 bases to trimming and J lost 9 bases, with 11 bases between them. The CDR3 consists of 11 residues. CDR3 sequence: CASRSVSEQFF. CDR3 bases: TGTGCCAGCCGGAGTGTAAGTGAGCAGTTCTTC.

This clone was seen repeatedly, ten times or more. The J gene is TRBJ2-3, the V gene TRBV11-1; 14 nucleotides line up with TRBD2. CDR1 and CDR2 from the germline V gene are SGHAT and FQDESV (reference sequence). V dropped 5 bases and J dropped 3; count of bases not matched to a gene: 4. This CDR3 spans 16 amino acids. The CDR3 nucleotides are TGTGCCAGCAGCCTGACTAGCGGGAGGGCTACAGATACGCAGTATTTT. It specifies CASSLTSGRATDTQYF.

In this sample, this clone is medium-sized. CDR3 residues: CASSAGGSSYEQYF. For the CDR3, the DNA is TGTGCCAGTAGCGCTGGGGGGTCCTCCTACGAGCAGTACTTC. The chain recombines TRBV19 with TRBJ2-7, with D possibly matching TRBD2 (6 bases). V was pared by 6 bases and J by 0 bases, with 12 bases between. The CDR3 totals 14 residues. Germline V lookup: CDR1 LNHDA, CDR2 SQIVND (reference sequence).

Sample share makes this clone medium-sized. V gene TRBV5-1 combines with J gene TRBJ1-2, with 10 bases lining up with TRBD1. The CDR3 is made up of 14 amino acids. J lost 8 bases, V lost 4 bases, and 8 bases had no gene match. Germline V gene data show CDR1 as SGHRS and CDR2 as YFSETQ. The CDR3 nucleotides are TGCGCCAGCAGCCCGGGACAGGGGTTGGGAGGCTACACCTTC. Its protein product is CASSPGQGLGGYTF.

This clone was seen more than once but under ten times. This chain links TRBV27 with TRBJ2-5; 11 bases line up with TRBD2. V lost 7 bases to trimming and J lost 3 bases; unmatched junction nucleotides: 10. The germline gives CDR1 MNHEY, CDR2 SMNVEV (reference sequence). There are 16 residues in the CDR3. CDR3 region: CASIPLMTSGEETQYF. The DNA for the CDR3 is TGTGCCAGCATTCCCCTTATGACTAGCGGGGAAGAGACCCAGTACTTC.

This clone has at least ten counts. The chain has TRBV18 and TRBJ2-5, with TRBD2 identical over 10 bases. J was trimmed by 4 bases and V by 6 bases; bases with no gene match: 5. Germline lookup yields CDR1 KGHSH and CDR2 LQKENI. CDR3 length: 14 amino acids. The CDR3 reads CASSSSGRAETQYF. DNA of the CDR3: TGTGCCAGCTCGTCGAGCGGGAGGGCAGAGACCCAGTACTTC.